This section outlines one T cell receptor (beta chain) sequence together with its context. This clonotype has at least ten counts. This clone's antigen is unknown. Per-base quality was not reported, and no clone a single base away is much larger than it. The method behind the library was PCR. TCRdb records Illumina HiSeq 4000 as the sequencer. Bulk TCR libraries were prepared as previously described, using TCR primers listed in Table S5. Purification of total RNA was performed with the Qiagen AllPrep DNA/RNA kit. Before analysis, reads from multiple sequencing runs of the same library were pooled. The paper's processing steps were these. Only reads with exact TCR constant sequence were kept, trimmed to 150 nt, and grouped by their 12-nt molecular barcodes. Reads in each barcode group were sub-clustered using a 15% Levenshtein threshold, and a quality-weighted consensus sequence was built for each RNA molecule. Non-functional sequences were filtered out, along with any lower-count sequence sitting one edit away from another sequence. Based on fitting two negative binomial distributions, any barcode sub-cluster with under 20% of the maximum read count was discarded. The public sequencing data were trimmed at Q25 with fastp and processed into clonotypes with MiXCR by TCRdb, which kept only in-frame beta chains. Entries that share a CDR3 protein sequence are merged under the most common genes and DNA. The V and J calls were determined by TCRdb, not by the authors. The sample contains over 600,000 distinct CDR3 sequences, roughly 21% of them found a single time. 0.85% of the sample lies in the top ten.

The CDR3 holds 13 amino acids from the cysteine to the phenylalanine. The only DNA kept is the CDR3, 39 bases in frame from the first base. The data stem from a study of molecular identifiers for immune sequencing clone quantification (dated by TCRdb to 2016 to 2019). Turning to the overall study: In a replicate experiment, RNA from about 20,000 or 100,000 naive CD8 T cells was split into five aliquots, four of which were sequenced. The study was a methods study using CD8 T cells to benchmark molecular-identifier clustering-based TCR repertoire sequencing (MIDCIRS) and TCR RNA copy counting. On the study overall, not on this receptor specifically: In CMV-specific effector cells, over 98% of molecules were held by clones above 20 RNA copies, whereas under 1% of molecules were held by such clones in naive cells. Modeling estimated about 3.3 recovered TCR RNA copies per cell, compared with about 10 by digital PCR, which implies around 33% capture efficiency. A single cell's worth of spiked-in Jurkat TCR RNA was reported detectable even among around 1 million naive CD8 T cells. The naive libraries included spiked-in Jurkat TCR RNA (around 10 copies' worth), and this RNA is not part of the donor repertoire. Without barcode sub-clustering, chimeric consensus sequences inflated TCR diversity; chimeras reached as high as 47%. Highly expanded clone sizes could be underestimated if identical TCR molecules share a barcode.

Libraries of naive CD8 T cells were built from around 20,000 to 1,000,000 sorted cells, with 10%, 30% or 50% of the purified RNA used. On a BD FACSAria II, naive CD8 T cells were FACS-sorted as CD8+CD4-CCR7+CD45RA+ and collected into RLT Plus buffer. To test detection sensitivity, Jurkat RNA equivalent to ten TCR copies was spiked into samples of about 19,000-1,100,000 naive CD8 T cells. CD8 T cells were enriched using RosetteSep CD8+ T Cell Enrichment Cocktail and Ficoll-Paque, and the enriched cells then underwent ACK red cell lysis. This receptor was identified in a human donor in good health. Some libraries in this study had Jurkat cell RNA spiked in. The rearrangement combines TRBV21-1 with TRBJ1-1; the D segment call TRBD1 is taken from the table without a DNA check. TRBV21-1 is listed as a pseudogene. Specimen: naive CD8+ T cells from blood, with Jurkat cell RNA spiked in. The sample's cell subset or site label is to be understood as: FACS-sorted CD8+CD4-CCR7+CD45RA+ naive T cells. The DNA sequence is given as TGTGCCAGCAGCAATGGGTCGGGGGAGAGAGCTTTCTTT. This translates into CASSNGSGERAFF.